Shown below are 6 T cell receptor beta chains from a single sample sequenced in a study of cytomegalovirus exposure and HLA in healthy donors. Researchers ran the PCR with 60 Vbeta and 13 Jbeta primers. Here immunoSEQ multiplex PCR was the method, and the copy in TCRdb shows in-frame clones only, minus some. The sample includes 160,000 or so clones, approximately 81% seen only once; the top ten take roughly 2.3%. Material: PBMCs. These receptors all stem from a woman aged 18-35 years in good health and CMV-seronegative.

The chain has TRBV5-6 and TRBJ2-5; D may be TRBD1 (5 bases). V was trimmed by 1 base and J by 7 bases, leaving 14 bases between them. From germline, CDR1 is SGHDT and CDR2 YYEEEE. The length of the CDR3 is 14 residues. The CDR3 nucleotides are TGTGCCAGCAGCTTGCGGACACACTTAGGGACCCAGTACTTC. Protein sequence: CASSLRTHLGTQYF.

This clone was seen once. The gene calls are TRBV18 and TRBJ1-2; 8 nucleotides match TRBD1. The junction had 4 bases not matched to a gene; V was cut back by 3 bases and J by 4 bases. CDR1 is KGHSH, CDR2 LQKENI, per germline. This CDR3 contains 14 residues. DNA of the CDR3: TGTGCCAGCTCACCGCCGACAGGGGTCTATGGCTACACCTTC. This sequence encodes CASSPPTGVYGYTF.

V usage is TRBV7-2 and J usage is TRBJ1-4; tentative D call: TRBD1 (5 bases). The CDR3 extends over 14 amino acids. Trimming removed 1 base from V and 4 bases from J, with 7 bases in between. Germline CDR1 is SGHTA and CDR2 is FQGNSA. The CDR3 DNA sequence: TGTGCCAGCAGCTTAGGGGGGGATAATGAAAAACTGTTTTTT. This codes for CASSLGGDNEKLFF. The full variable domain, its missing parts supplied by reference TRBV7-2 and TRBJ1-4, is GAGVSQSPSNKVTEKGKDVELRCDPISGHTALYWYRQSLGQGLEFLIYFQGNSAPDKSGLPSDRFSAERTGGSVSTLTIQRTQQEDSAVYLCASSLGGDNEKLFFGSGTQLSVL.

This chain uses TRBV4-3 with TRBJ2-7; TRBD2 matches at 9 bases. Losses at the gene ends were 1 base for V and 4 bases for J; bases not matched to a gene: 5. The CDR3 loop spans 15 amino acids. The germline V gene has CDR1 LGHNA and CDR2 YSLEER. CDR3 amino acids: CASSQGLAGIYEQYF. Written as DNA, the CDR3 is TGCGCCAGCAGCCAAGGGCTAGCGGGAATATACGAGCAGTACTTC.

This sequence joins TRBV5-4 and TRBJ1-2; the D is unclear. The germline V gene encodes CDR1 SGHNT and CDR2 YYREEE (reference sequence). This CDR3 has 14 amino acids. Trimming left V 0 bases short and J 3 bases short, with 9 bases between. CDR3 nucleotides: TGTGCCAGCAGCTTGGTAGGCGGGGACTATGGCTACACCTTC. Translated: CASSLVGGDYGYTF.

The CDR3 spells CASSISGGGRGFSGANVLTF. DNA for the CDR3: TGTGCCAGTAGTATTAGTGGAGGAGGCAGGGGCTTCTCTGGGGCCAACGTCCTGACTTTC. This chain links TRBV19 with TRBJ2-6; the D gene is possibly TRBD1 (6 bases). V dropped 3 bases and J dropped 0 bases, with 21 bases sitting between them. The CDR3 extends over 20 amino acids. Germline V gives CDR1 LNHDA, CDR2 SQIVND (reference sequence).